This TCR beta chain emerged from a study of T cells of healthy individuals. TCRdb fed the 5' RACE reads into MiXCR, producing one record per CDR3 protein. Of 60,000 to 70,000 distinct CDR3 sequences in the sample, 15% to 20% were seen once. V dropped 3 bases and J dropped 6; count of bases not matched to a gene: 6. This CDR3 is built from 15 residues. Germline CDR1 reads SGDLS; CDR2 reads YYNGEE. The chain links TRBV9 to TRBJ2-1, with TRBD2 identical over 10 bases. The sequence came from a human donor in good health. CDR3 nucleotide sequence: TGTGCCAGCAGCGCCACCGGGACTAGCGTCAATGAGCAGTTCTTC. It codes for CASSATGTSVNEQFF.